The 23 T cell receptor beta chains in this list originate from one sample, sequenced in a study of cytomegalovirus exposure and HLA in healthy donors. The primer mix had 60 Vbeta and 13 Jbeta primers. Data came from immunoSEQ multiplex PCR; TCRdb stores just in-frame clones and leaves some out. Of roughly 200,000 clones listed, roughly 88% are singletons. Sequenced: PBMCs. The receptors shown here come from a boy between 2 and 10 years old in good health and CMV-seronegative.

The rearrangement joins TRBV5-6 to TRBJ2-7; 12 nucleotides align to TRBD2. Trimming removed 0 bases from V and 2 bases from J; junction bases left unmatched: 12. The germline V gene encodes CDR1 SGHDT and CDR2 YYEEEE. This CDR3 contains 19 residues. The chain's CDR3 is CASSLAAGLAGSSPYEQYF. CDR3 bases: TGTGCCAGCAGCTTGGCCGCTGGACTAGCGGGATCCTCACCCTACGAGCAGTACTTC.

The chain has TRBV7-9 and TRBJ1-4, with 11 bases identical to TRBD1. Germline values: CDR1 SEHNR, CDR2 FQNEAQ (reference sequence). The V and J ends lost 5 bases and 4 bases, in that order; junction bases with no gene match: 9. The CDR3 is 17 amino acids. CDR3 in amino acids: CASSPRTGGAGNEKLFF. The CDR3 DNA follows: TGTGCCAGCAGCCCTCGGACAGGGGGCGCCGGTAATGAAAAACTGTTTTTT.

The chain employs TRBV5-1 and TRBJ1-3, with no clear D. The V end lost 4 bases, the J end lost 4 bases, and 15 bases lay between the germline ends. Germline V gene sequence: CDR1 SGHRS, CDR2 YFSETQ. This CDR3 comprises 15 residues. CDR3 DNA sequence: TGCGCCAGCAGCGAGGGATTTGGGAGCGGAAACACCATATATTTT. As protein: CASSEGFGSGNTIYF.

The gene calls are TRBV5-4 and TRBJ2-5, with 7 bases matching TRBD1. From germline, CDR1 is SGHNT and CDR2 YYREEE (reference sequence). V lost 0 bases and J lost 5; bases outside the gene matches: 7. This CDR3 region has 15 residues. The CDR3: CASSLAGTAKETQYF. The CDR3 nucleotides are TGTGCCAGCAGCTTGGCCGGGACAGCGAAGGAGACCCAGTACTTC.

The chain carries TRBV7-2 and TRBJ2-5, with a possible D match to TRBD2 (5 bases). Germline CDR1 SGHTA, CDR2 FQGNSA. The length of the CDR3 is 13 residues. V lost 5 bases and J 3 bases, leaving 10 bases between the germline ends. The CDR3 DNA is TGTGCCAGCAGCCCCCCCGGGGAAGAGACCCAGTACTTC. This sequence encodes CASSPPGEETQYF.

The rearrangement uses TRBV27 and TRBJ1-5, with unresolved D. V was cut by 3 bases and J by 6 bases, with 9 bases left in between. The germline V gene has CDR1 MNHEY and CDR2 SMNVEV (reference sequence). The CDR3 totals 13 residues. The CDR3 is CASSLVRGQPQHF. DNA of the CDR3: TGTGCCAGCAGTTTGGTTCGGGGTCAGCCCCAGCATTTT.

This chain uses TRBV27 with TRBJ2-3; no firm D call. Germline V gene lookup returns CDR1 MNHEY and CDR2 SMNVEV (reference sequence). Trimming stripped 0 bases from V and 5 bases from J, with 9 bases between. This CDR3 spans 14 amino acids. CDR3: CASSLSPPGDTQYF. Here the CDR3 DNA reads TGTGCCAGCAGTTTATCCCCCCCCGGAGATACGCAGTATTTT.

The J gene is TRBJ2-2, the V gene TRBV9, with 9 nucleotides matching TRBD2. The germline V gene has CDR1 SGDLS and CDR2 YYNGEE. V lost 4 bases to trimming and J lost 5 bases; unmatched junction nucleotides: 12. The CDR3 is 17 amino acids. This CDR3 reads CASSSLLAGANTGELFF. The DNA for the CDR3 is TGTGCCAGCAGCTCCCTTTTAGCGGGAGCAAATACCGGGGAGCTGTTTTTT. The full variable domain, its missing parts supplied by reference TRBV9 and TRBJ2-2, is DSGVTQTPKHLITATGQRVTLRCSPRSGDLSVYWYQQSLDQGLQFLIQYYNGEERAKGNILERFSAQQFPDLHSELNLSSLELGDSALYFCASSSLLAGANTGELFFGEGSRLTVL.

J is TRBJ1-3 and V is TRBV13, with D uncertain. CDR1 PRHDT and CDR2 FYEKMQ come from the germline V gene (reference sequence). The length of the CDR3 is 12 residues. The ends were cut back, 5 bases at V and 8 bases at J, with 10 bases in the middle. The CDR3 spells CASSPGRDTIYF. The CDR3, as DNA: TGTGCCAGCAGCCCTGGGAGAGACACCATATATTTT.

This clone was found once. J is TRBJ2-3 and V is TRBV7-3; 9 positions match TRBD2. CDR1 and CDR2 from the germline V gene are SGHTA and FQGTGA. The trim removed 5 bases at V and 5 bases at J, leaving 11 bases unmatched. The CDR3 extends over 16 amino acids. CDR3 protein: CASSPQAGGPGDTQYF. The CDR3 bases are TGTGCCAGCAGCCCCCAGGCGGGGGGGCCGGGAGATACGCAGTATTTT.

The CDR3 DNA follows: TGTGCCAGCAGTTGGGGGGAAAACACCATATATTTT. The encoded protein is CASSWGENTIYF. The chain joins TRBV5-8 to TRBJ1-3; TRBD1 might be the D (5 bases). The CDR3 is 12 amino acids. The V gene lost 5 bases and the J gene lost 6 bases, with 9 bases spanning the gap. CDR1 and CDR2 (germline): SGHTS, YDEGEE.

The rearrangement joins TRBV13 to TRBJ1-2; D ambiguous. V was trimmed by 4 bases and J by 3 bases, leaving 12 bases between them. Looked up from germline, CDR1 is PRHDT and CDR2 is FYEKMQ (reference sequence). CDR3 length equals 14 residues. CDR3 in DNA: TGTGCCAGCAGCTCCCTGGAGGAATACTATGGCTACACCTTC. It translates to CASSSLEEYYGYTF.

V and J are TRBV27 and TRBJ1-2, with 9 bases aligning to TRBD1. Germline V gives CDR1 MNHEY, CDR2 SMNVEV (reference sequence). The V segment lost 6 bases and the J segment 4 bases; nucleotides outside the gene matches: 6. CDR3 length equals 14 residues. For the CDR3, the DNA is TGTGCCAGCAGCCAGGGACAGGGAGCCTATGGCTACACCTTC. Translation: CASSQGQGAYGYTF.

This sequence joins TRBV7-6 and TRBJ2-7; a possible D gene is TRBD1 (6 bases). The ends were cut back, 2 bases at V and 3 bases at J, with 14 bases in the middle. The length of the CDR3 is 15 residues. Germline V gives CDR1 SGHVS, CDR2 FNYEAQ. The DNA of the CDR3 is TGTGCCAGCAGCTTAAACAGGGAAATAATCTACGAGCAGTACTTC. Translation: CASSLNREIIYEQYF.

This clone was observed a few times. The DNA for the CDR3 is TGCGCCAGCAGCCAAGATCTAGTTTTGGCAGCCGGAAACACCATATATTTT. Protein product: CASSQDLVLAAGNTIYF. The V call is TRBV4-1, the J call TRBJ1-3; D gene unclear. The CDR3 has 17 amino acids. The germline CDR1 and CDR2 sequences are MGHRA and YSYEKL. Trimming removed 0 bases at V and 4 bases at J, with 16 bases between.

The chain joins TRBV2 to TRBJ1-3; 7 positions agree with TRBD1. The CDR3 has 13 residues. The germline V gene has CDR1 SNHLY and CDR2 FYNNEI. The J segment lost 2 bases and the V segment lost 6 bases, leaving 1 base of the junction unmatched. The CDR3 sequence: CASRGTAGNTIYF. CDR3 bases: TGTGCCAGCAGGGGGACAGCTGGAAACACCATATATTTT.

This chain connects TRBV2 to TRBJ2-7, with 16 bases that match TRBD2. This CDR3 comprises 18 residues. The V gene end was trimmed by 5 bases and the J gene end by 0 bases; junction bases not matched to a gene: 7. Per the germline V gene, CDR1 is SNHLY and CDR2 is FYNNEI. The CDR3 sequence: CASSLGTSGGAFSYEQYF. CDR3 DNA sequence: TGTGCCAGCAGTTTAGGGACTAGCGGGGGGGCCTTCTCCTACGAGCAGTACTTC.

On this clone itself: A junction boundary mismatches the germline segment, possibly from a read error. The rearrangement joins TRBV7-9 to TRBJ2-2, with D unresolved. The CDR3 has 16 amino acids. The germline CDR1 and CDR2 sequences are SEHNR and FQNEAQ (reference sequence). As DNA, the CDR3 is TGTTCCAGCAGCACTACACGAAACTCGAACACCGGGGAGCTGTTTTTT. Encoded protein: CSSSTTRNSNTGELFF.

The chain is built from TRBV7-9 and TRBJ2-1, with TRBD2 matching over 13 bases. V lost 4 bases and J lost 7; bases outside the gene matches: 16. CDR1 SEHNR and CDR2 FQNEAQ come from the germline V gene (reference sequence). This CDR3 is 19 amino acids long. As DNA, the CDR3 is TGTGCCAGCAGCTGGGGACTAGCGGGGCATGGGGGCGGGATGAATGAGCAGTTCTTC. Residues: CASSWGLAGHGGGMNEQFF.

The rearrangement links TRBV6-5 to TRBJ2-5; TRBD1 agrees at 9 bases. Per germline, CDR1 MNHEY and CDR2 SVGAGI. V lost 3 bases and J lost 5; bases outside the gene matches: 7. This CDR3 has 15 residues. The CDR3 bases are TGTGCCAGCAGTTATGGGACAGGGTGGGTTGAGACCCAGTACTTC. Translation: CASSYGTGWVETQYF.

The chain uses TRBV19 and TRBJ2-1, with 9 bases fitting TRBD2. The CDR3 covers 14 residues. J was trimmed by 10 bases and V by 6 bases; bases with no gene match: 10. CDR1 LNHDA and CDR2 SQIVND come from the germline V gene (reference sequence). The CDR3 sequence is CASSSPAGGDEQFF. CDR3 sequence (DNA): TGTGCCAGTAGCAGTCCGGCGGGGGGGGACGAGCAGTTCTTC. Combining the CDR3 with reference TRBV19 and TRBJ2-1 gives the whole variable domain DGGITQSPKYLFRKEGQNVTLSCEQNLNHDAMYWYRQDPGQGLRLIYYSQIVNDFQKGDIAEGYSVSREKKESFPLTVTSAQKNPTAFYLCASSSPAGGDEQFFGPGTRLTVL.

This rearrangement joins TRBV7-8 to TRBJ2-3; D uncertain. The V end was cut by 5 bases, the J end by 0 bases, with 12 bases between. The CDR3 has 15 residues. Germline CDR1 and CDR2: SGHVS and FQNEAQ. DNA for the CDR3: TGTGCCAGCAGCCCACGCCCCCGGAGCACAGATACGCAGTATTTT. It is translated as CASSPRPRSTDTQYF.

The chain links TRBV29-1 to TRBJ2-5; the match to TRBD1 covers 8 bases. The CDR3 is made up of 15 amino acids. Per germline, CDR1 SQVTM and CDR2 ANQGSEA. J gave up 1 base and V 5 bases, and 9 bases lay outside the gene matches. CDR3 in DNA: TGCAGCGTTACGGACAGGGAAACGTCCCAAGAGACCCAGTACTTC. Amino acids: CSVTDRETSQETQYF.